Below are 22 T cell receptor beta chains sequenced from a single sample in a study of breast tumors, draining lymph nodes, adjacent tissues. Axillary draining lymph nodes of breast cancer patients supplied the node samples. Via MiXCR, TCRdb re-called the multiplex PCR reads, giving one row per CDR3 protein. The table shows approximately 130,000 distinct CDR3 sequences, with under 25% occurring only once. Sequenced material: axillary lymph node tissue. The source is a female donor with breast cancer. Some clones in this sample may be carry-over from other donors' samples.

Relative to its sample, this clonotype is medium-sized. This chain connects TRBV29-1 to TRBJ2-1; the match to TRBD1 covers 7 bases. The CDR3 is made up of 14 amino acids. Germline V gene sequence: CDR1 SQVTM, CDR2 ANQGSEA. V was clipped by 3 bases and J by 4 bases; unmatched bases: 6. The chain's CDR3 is CSVEKARGYNEQFF. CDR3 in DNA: TGCAGCGTTGAGAAAGCCAGGGGGTACAATGAGCAGTTCTTC.

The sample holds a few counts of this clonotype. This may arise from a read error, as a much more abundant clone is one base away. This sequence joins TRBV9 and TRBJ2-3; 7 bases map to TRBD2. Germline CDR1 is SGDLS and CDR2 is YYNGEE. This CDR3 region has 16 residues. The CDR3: CACSERLAGYTDTQYF. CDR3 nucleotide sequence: TGTGCCTGCAGCGAGAGACTAGCTGGGTACACAGATACGCAGTATTTT.

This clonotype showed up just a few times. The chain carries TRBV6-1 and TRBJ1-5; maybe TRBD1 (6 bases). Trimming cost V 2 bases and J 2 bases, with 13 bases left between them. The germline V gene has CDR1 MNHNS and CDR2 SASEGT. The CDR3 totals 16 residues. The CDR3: CASSEWRGVGNQPQHF. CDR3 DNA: TGTGCCAGCAGTGAATGGAGGGGGGTCGGCAATCAGCCCCAGCATTTT.

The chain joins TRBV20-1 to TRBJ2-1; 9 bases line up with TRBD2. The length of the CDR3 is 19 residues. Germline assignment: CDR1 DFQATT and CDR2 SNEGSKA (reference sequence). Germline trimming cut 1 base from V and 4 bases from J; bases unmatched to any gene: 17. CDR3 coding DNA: TGCAGTGCTAGAGGTTTTTTGGGGCGGGAGGGAGGAAGTTACAATGAGCAGTTCTTC. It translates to CSARGFLGREGGSYNEQFF.

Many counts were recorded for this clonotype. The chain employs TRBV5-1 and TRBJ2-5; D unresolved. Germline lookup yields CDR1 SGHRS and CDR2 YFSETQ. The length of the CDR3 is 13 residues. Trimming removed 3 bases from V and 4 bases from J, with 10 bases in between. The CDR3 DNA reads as TGCGCCAGCAGCTCGGAAGGGCTAGAGACCCAGTACTTC. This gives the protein CASSSEGLETQYF. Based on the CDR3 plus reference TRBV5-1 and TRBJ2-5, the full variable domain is KAGVTQTPRYLIKTRGQQVTLSCSPISGHRSVSWYQQTPGQGLQFLFEYFSETQRNKGNFPGRFSGRQFSNSRSEMNVSTLELGDSALYLCASSSEGLETQYFGPGTRLLVL.

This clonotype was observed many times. CDR3 loop: CAWGRWAPEEEKLFF. DNA for the CDR3: TGTGCCTGGGGGAGGTGGGCTCCGGAGGAGGAAAAACTGTTTTTT. This chain connects TRBV30 to TRBJ1-4; D is uncertain. V dropped 5 bases and J dropped 8 bases, with 21 bases sitting between them. The CDR3 has 15 amino acids. Germline assignment: CDR1 GTSNPN and CDR2 SVGIG (reference sequence).

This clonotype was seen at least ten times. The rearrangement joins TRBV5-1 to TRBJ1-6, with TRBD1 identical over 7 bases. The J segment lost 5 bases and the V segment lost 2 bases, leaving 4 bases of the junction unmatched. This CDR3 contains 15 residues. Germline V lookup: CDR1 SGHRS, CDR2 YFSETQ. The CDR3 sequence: CASSLGTDHNSPLHF. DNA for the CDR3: TGCGCCAGCAGCTTAGGGACAGATCATAATTCACCCCTCCACTTT.

This CDR3 is CASSLTWRQPQHF. The DNA for the CDR3 is TGTGCCAGCAGTTTAACCTGGAGGCAGCCCCAGCATTTT. The chain employs TRBV28 and TRBJ1-5; the D is unclear. Germline-derived CDR1 and CDR2 are MDHEN and SYDVKM. The CDR3 consists of 13 residues. Deletions cut 2 bases from V and 7 bases from J, with 9 bases between. The variable domain in full, with the rest retrieved from reference TRBV28 and TRBJ1-5, is DVKVTQSSRYLVKRTGEKVFLECVQDMDHENMFWYRQDPGLGLRLIYFSYDVKMKEKGDIPEGYSVSREKKERFSLILESASTNQTSMYLCASSLTWRQPQHFGDGTRLSIL.

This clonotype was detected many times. For the CDR3, the DNA is TGTGCCAGCAGCCAGGAGGGTCTTACCTCTGGAAACACCATATATTTT. Residues: CASSQEGLTSGNTIYF. This chain uses TRBV3-1 with TRBJ1-3; D is ambiguous. The V and J ends lost 3 bases and 0 bases respectively, with 12 bases between them. Per the germline V gene, CDR1 is LGHDT and CDR2 is YNNKEL (reference sequence). The CDR3 spans 16 residues.

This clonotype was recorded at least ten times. CDR3 DNA sequence: TGTGCCAGCAGCGGAGCGGGATTGGCCCCAGATACGCAGTATTTT. Encoded protein: CASSGAGLAPDTQYF. This chain uses TRBV7-8 with TRBJ2-3; 7 bases fit TRBD2. Germline CDR1 reads SGHVS; CDR2 reads FQNEAQ. Trimming cost V 5 bases and J 4 bases; bases outside gene matches: 9. The CDR3 is 15 amino acids.

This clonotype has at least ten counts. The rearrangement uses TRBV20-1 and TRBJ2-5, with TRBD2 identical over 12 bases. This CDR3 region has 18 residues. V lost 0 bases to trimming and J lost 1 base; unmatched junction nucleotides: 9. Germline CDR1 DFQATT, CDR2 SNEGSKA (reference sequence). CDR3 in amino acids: CSARDGTSGPILQETQYF. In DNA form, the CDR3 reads TGCAGTGCTAGAGACGGGACTAGCGGGCCGATCCTCCAAGAGACCCAGTACTTC.

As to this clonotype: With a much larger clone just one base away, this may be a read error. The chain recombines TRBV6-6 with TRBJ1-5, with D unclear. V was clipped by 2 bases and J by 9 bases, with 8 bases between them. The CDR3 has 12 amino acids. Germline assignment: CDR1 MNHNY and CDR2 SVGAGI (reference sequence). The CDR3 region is CASSYSDPPQHF. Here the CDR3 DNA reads TGTGCCAGCAGTTACAGCGATCCGCCCCAGCATTTT.

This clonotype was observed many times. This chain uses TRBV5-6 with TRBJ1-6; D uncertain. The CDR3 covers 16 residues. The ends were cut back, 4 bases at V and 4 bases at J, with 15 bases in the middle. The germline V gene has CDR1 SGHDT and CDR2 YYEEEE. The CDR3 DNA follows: TGTGCCAGCAGCGAAACCGGGCCGGATTATAATTCACCCCTCCACTTT. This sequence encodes CASSETGPDYNSPLHF. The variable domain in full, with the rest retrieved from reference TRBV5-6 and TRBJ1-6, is DAGVTQSPTHLIKTRGQQVTLRCSPKSGHDTVSWYQQALGQGPQFIFQYYEEEERQRGNFPDRFSGHQFPNYSSELNVNALLLGDSALYLCASSETGPDYNSPLHFGNGTRLTVT.

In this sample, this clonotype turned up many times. In DNA form, the CDR3 reads TGCGCCAGCAGCTTGGGGGGACAGCAAGAGACCCAGTACTTC. It encodes CASSLGGQQETQYF. The rearrangement uses TRBV5-1 and TRBJ2-5, with 7 bases aligning to TRBD1. CDR1 is SGHRS and CDR2 is YFSETQ in the germline V gene. The CDR3 runs 14 residues. V lost 0 bases, J lost 2 bases, and 1 base stayed unmatched. Complete variable domain (other parts from reference TRBV5-1 and TRBJ2-5): KAGVTQTPRYLIKTRGQQVTLSCSPISGHRSVSWYQQTPGQGLQFLFEYFSETQRNKGNFPGRFSGRQFSNSRSEMNVSTLELGDSALYLCASSLGGQQETQYFGPGTRLLVL.

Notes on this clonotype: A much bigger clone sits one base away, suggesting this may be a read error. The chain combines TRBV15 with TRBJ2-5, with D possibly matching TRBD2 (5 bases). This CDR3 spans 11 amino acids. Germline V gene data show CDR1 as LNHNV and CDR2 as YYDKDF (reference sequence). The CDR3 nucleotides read TGTGCCACCGGTCTGGAGGAGACCCAGTGCTTC. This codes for CATGLEETQCF.

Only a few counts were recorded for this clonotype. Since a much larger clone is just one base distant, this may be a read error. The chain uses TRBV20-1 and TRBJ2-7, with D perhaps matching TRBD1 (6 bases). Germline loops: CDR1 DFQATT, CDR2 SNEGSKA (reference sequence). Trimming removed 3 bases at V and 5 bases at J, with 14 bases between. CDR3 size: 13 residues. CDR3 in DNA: TGCAGTGCTAGTCCAGGGGCTCTCAACGAGCAGTACTTC. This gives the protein CSASPGALNEQYF.

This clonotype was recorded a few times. CDR3 in amino acids: CASSPERKETQYF. The CDR3 nucleotides are TGTGCCAGCTCACCAGAGAGAAAAGAGACCCAGTACTTC. The chain is built from TRBV18 and TRBJ2-5; D is uncertain. The CDR3 spans 13 residues. Per germline, CDR1 KGHSH and CDR2 LQKENI. V shed 2 bases and J shed 3 bases, with 7 bases lying between them.

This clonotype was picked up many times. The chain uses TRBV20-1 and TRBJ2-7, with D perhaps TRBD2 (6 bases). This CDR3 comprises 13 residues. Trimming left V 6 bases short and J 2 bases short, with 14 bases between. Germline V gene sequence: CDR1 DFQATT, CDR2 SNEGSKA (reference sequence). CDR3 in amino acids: CSATGLLTYEQYF. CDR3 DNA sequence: TGCAGTGCAACGGGACTCCTGACCTACGAGCAGTACTTC.

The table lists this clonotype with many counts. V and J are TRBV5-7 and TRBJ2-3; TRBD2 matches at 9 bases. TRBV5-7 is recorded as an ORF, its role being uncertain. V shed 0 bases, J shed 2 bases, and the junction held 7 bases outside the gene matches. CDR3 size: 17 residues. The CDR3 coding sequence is TGTGCCAGCAGCTTGGGTGTTAGCGGGAGAACCACAGATACGCAGTATTTT. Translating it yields CASSLGVSGRTTDTQYF.

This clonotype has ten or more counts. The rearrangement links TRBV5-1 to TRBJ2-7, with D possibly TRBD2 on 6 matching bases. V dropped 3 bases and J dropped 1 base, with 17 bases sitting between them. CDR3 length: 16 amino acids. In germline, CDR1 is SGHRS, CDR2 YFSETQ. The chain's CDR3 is CASSYLSGTGSYEQYF. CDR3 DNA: TGCGCCAGCAGCTATTTGTCCGGGACTGGATCCTACGAGCAGTACTTC.

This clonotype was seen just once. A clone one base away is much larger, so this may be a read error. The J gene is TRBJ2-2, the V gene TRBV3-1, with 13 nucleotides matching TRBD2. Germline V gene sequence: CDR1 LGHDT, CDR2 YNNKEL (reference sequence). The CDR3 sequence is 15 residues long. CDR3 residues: CASSSGLAGLGGLFF. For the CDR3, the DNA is TGTGCCAGCAGCTCGGGACTAGCGGGACTTGGGGGGCTGTTTTTT.

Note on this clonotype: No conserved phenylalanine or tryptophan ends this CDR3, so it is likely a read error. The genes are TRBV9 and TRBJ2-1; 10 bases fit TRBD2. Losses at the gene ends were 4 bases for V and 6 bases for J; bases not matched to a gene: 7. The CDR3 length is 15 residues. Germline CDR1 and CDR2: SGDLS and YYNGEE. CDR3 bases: TGTGCCAGCAGCCTGGCCAGCGGGAGGGCCAATGAGCAGTTCTCC. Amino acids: CASSLASGRANEQFS.